The sequence of this T cell receptor beta chain was determined in a study of Graves' ophthalmopathy and Graves' hyperthyroidism. The wider study: Untreated patients at initial diagnosis provided peripheral blood. General study points: The 13-signature model separated ophthalmopathy from stable hyperthyroidism at around 88% sensitivity and almost 83% specificity. Ophthalmopathy progression prediction by the model yielded a sensitivity of approximately 70% and a specificity of less than 75%.

For this clonotype: Its antigen is unknown.

From fresh peripheral blood, 8.5 to 10 ml in volume, the PBMCs were obtained. For repertoire sequencing, the TCR beta CDR3 regions were amplified from RNA transcripts. Second-round multiplex PCR came after first-round RT-PCR with HTBI primers. MiXCR, applied by TCRdb to the multiplex PCR reads, yields one record per CDR3 protein. The sample includes 150,000 to 200,000 distinct CDR3 sequences, 35% to 50% seen only once; the top ten take nearly 9%. J lost 6 bases, V lost 0 bases, and 2 bases had no gene match. Per the germline V gene, CDR1 is MNHNS and CDR2 is SASEGT. This CDR3 comprises 13 residues. The sequencing input was peripheral blood. The source of this sequence is a man aged 25 to 40 with Graves' ophthalmopathy. The chain uses TRBV6-1 and TRBJ2-7; TRBD1 aligns across 7 bases. The CDR3 DNA is TGTGCCAGCAGTGAAGCAGGGGGCCTCGAGCAGTACTTC. This codes for CASSEAGGLEQYF.